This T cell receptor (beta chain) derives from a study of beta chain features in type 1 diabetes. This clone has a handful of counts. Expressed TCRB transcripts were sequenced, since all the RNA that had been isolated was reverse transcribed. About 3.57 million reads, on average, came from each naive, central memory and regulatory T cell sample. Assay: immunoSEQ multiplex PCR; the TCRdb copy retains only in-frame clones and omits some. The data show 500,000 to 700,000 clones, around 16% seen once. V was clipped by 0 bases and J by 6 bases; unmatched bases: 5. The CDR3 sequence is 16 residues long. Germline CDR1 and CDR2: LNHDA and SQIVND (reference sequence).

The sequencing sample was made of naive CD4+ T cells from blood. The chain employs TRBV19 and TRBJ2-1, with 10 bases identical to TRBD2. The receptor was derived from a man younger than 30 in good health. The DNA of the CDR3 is TGTGCCAGTAGTATAGAACCACTAGCGGGGACCAATGAGCAGTTCTTC. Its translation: CASSIEPLAGTNEQFF.